Listed below are T cell receptor beta chains from one sample, sequenced in a study of CD4+ T cells in melanoma. The repertoire was sequenced with immunoSEQ multiplex PCR; TCRdb's copy has only in-frame clones and lacks some. Among about 140,000 clones, around 90% were seen once, and the ten largest hold about 1.5%. Receptors were obtained from a human donor with melanoma. Both conserved end residues are part of each CDR3. Each record gives: CDR3 protein, CDR3 DNA, clone size, D gene, V gene, J gene. A D gene is named only where the DNA matches it firmly. Size is stated for part of the rows, as once, few or many counts, or as a class when the clone is expanded.

CASSPGQSSYNSPLHF,TGCGCCAGCAGCCCGGGACAGAGCTCCTATAATTCACCCCTCCACTTT,NA,TRBD1,TRBV5-1,TRBJ1-6
CASSLTGRNTEAFF,TGTGCCAGCAGCCTAACAGGGAGGAACACTGAAGCTTTCTTT,NA,NA,TRBV6-5,TRBJ1-1
CASSRGQAATGELFF,TGTGCCAGCAGCCGAGGACAGGCAGCAACCGGGGAGCTGTTTTTT,few,TRBD1,TRBV13,TRBJ2-2
CASSAPRGAPYNSPLHF,TGTGCCAGCAGCGCGCCGAGGGGGGCCCCCTATAATTCACCCCTCCACTTT,NA,NA,TRBV21-1,TRBJ1-6
CSAATAYGYTF,TGCAGTGCGGCGACAGCTTATGGCTACACCTTC,once,NA,TRBV20-1,TRBJ1-2
CASSRQVNEKLFF,TGTGCCAGCAGTCGACAGGTGAATGAAAAACTGTTTTTT,NA,NA,TRBV28,TRBJ1-4
CASRGRGQVISYNEQFF,TGTGCCAGTAGGGGACGGGGACAGGTCATCTCCTACAATGAGCAGTTCTTC,once,TRBD1,TRBV19,TRBJ2-1
CASMRGQSSETQYF,TGTGCCAGCATGCGGGGACAGAGTTCAGAGACCCAGTACTTC,NA,NA,TRBV2,TRBJ2-5
CASSVGTDSTQYF,TGTGCCAGCAGCGTAGGTACGGATAGTACGCAGTATTTT,NA,NA,TRBV9,TRBJ2-3
CASSRSTTEAFF,TGTGCCAGCAGCCGCTCGACTACTGAAGCTTTCTTT,NA,NA,TRBV6-6,TRBJ1-1
CASSVAGSGNTIYF,TGTGCCAGCAGCGTAGCCGGGTCTGGAAACACCATATATTTT,NA,NA,TRBV9,TRBJ1-3
CASSPSWGGENTEAFF,TGTGCCAGCAGCCCCTCTTGGGGGGGGGAGAACACTGAAGCTTTCTTT,NA,NA,TRBV7-9,TRBJ1-1
CASSEITGARSYEQYF,TGTGCCAGCAGTGAAATTACAGGGGCAAGGTCCTACGAGCAGTACTTC,NA,TRBD1,TRBV2,TRBJ2-7
CASSFFTSSYNEQFF,TGTGCCAGCAGCTTTTTCACTAGCTCCTACAATGAGCAGTTCTTC,NA,NA,TRBV7-6,TRBJ2-1
CASSQLAGGWETQYF,TGTGCCAGCAGCCAGTTGGCGGGGGGGTGGGAGACCCAGTACTTC,NA,TRBD2,TRBV7-6,TRBJ2-5
CASSVVPSPETQYF,TGTGCCAGCTCCGTCGTGCCGTCCCCAGAGACCCAGTACTTC,NA,NA,TRBV18,TRBJ2-5
CASSLKAVNTEAFF,TGTGCCAGCAGCTTGAAAGCTGTGAACACTGAAGCTTTCTTT,NA,NA,TRBV5-6,TRBJ1-1